The source of this TCR beta chain is a study of technical replicates of blood from several donors. The trim removed 2 bases at V and 5 bases at J, leaving 4 bases unmatched. In germline, CDR1 is MNHNS, CDR2 SASEGT. This CDR3 spans 15 amino acids. Assay: immunoSEQ multiplex PCR; the TCRdb copy retains only in-frame clones and omits some. This repertoire shows approximately 90,000 clones, 95% found once; its top ten account for around 0.26%. This chain connects TRBV6-1 to TRBJ1-5, with TRBD1 matching 9 bases. Sequencing input: T cells isolated from PBMCs. The clonotype originates from a human donor in good health. The CDR3 here is CASSELGQGDQPQHF. The CDR3, as DNA: TGTGCCAGCAGTGAATTGGGACAGGGAGATCAGCCCCAGCATTTT.